What follows describes a single TCR beta chain. This record belongs to a study of T cells in localized non-small cell lung cancer. The data were produced by immunoSEQ multiplex PCR, yet TCRdb's version contains in-frame clones alone and is incomplete. The profile shows about 77,000 clones, roughly 91% of them singletons. The CDR3 runs to 16 residues. Germline-derived CDR1 and CDR2 are SGHRS and YFSETQ. The ends lost 0 bases at V and 5 bases at J; junction bases unmatched: 5. Sample: peripheral blood, taken before any cancer treatment. The rearrangement links TRBV5-1 to TRBJ1-2, with TRBD1 matching 12 bases. This TCR came from a woman aged 35 to 75 with stage I squamous cell lung carcinoma. The CDR3 loop reads CASSLAGTGGPYGYTF. The CDR3, as DNA: TGCGCCAGCAGCTTGGCCGGGACAGGGGGCCCTTATGGCTACACCTTC. Full variable domain (outside the CDR3, taken from reference TRBV5-1 and TRBJ1-2): KAGVTQTPRYLIKTRGQQVTLSCSPISGHRSVSWYQQTPGQGLQFLFEYFSETQRNKGNFPGRFSGRQFSNSRSEMNVSTLELGDSALYLCASSLAGTGGPYGYTFGSGTRLTVV.